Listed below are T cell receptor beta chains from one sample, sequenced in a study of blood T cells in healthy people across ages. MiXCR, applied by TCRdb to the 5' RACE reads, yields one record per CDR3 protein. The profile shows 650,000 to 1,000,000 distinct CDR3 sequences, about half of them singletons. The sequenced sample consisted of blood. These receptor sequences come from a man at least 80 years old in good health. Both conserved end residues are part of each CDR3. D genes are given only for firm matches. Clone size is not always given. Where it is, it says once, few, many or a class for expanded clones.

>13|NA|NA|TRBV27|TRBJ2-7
CASSFTVLSDKYF
TGTGCCAGCAGTTTTACAGTTCTCTCCGATAAGTACTTC
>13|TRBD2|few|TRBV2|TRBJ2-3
CASNQRETDTQYF
TGTGCCAGCAACCAGCGGGAGACAGATACGCAGTATTTT
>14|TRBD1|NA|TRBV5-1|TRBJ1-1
CASSIPGQGTEAFF
TGCGCCAGCAGCATCCCGGGACAGGGGACTGAAGCTTTCTTT
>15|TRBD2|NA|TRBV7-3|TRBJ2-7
CASSQLAGAYNEQYF
TGTGCCAGCAGCCAACTAGCGGGAGCTTACAATGAGCAGTACTTC
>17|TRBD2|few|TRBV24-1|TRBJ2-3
CATSDAGLAGLTDTQYF
TGTGCCACCAGTGATGCGGGACTAGCGGGACTCACAGATACGCAGTATTTT
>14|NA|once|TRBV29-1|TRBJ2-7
CSVEGLQGSYEQYF
TGCAGCGTTGAAGGACTGCAGGGATCCTACGAGCAGTACTTC
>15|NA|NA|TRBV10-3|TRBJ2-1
CAISPDGGPYNEQFF
TGTGCCATCAGTCCAGACGGGGGACCCTACAATGAGCAGTTCTTC
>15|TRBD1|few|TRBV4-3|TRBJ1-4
CASSPPGTGNEKLFF
TGCGCCAGCAGCCCACCTGGGACAGGGAATGAAAAACTGTTTTTT
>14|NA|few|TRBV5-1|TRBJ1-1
CASSLSADSLEAFF
TGCGCCAGCAGCTTGAGCGCGGACAGCCTTGAAGCTTTCTTT
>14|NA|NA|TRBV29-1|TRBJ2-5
CSVEGRGNQETQYF
TGCAGCGTTGAAGGCCGGGGGAACCAAGAGACCCAGTACTTC
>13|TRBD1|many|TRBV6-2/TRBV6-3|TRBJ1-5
CASSWTGIQPQHF
TGTGCCAGCAGTTGGACAGGGATCCAGCCCCAGCATTTT
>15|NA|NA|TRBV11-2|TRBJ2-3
CASSLGTAGADTQYF
TGTGCCAGCAGCTTAGGAACGGCGGGGGCGGACACGCAGTATTTT
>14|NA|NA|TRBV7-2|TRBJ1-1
CASSLSSINTEAFF
TGTGCCAGCAGCTTATCTTCGATAAACACTGAAGCTTTCTTT
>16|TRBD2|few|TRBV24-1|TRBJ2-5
CATSDFAAGGVETQYF
TGTGCCACCAGTGATTTTGCGGCGGGAGGGGTTGAGACCCAGTACTTC
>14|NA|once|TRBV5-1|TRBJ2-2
CASSYQIGAGELFF
TGCGCCAGCAGCTACCAAATAGGGGCCGGGGAGCTGTTTTTT
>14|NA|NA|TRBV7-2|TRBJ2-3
CASSVLRGGDTQYF
TGTGCCAGCAGCGTACTCAGGGGAGGGGATACACAGTATTTT
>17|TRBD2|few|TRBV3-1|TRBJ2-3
CASSQEVTSGGTDTQYF
TGTGCCAGCAGCCAAGAAGTCACTAGCGGCGGGACAGATACGCAGTATTTT
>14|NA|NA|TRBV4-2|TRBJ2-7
CASSQDLARDEQYF
TGTGCCAGCAGCCAAGATCTAGCCCGCGATGAGCAGTACTTC
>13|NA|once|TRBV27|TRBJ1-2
CASSLGEDYGYTF
TGTGCCAGCAGTTTAGGAGAAGACTATGGCTACACCTTC
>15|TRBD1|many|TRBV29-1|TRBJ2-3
CSAAGGYPSTDTQYF
TGCAGCGCCGCAGGGGGCTACCCTAGCACAGATACGCAGTATTTT
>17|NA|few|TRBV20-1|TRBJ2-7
CSASVPRDKTGIYEQYF
TGCAGTGCTAGCGTTCCAAGGGACAAAACGGGAATCTACGAGCAGTACTTC
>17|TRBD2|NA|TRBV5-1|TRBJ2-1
CASSPTSGGGAGYEQFF
TGCGCCAGCAGCCCAACGTCGGGCGGGGGGGCCGGTTATGAGCAGTTCTTC
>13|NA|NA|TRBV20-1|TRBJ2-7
CSARSGSSYVQYF
TGCAGTGCTAGGTCGGGGAGCTCCTACGTGCAGTACTTC
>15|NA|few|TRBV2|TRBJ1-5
CASSEALGVRQPQHF
TGTGCCAGCAGTGAAGCCCTAGGGGTCAGACAGCCCCAGCATTTT
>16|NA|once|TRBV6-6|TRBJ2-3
CASSYYAPGDTDTQYF
TGTGCCAGCAGTTACTATGCGCCCGGGGACACAGATACGCAGTATTTT
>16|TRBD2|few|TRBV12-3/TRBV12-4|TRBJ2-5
CASSFGGLAVQETRYF
TGTGCCAGCAGTTTTGGGGGACTAGCGGTCCAAGAGACCCGGTACTTC
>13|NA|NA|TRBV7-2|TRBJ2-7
CASSLGPEAEQYF
TGTGCCAGCAGCTTAGGACCCGAGGCCGAGCAGTACTTC
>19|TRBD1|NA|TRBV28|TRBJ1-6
CASSIASGTGTPRNSPLHF
TGTGCCAGCAGCATCGCGTCCGGGACAGGGACCCCCCGGAATTCACCCCTCCACTTT
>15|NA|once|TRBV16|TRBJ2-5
CASSMGRVSYNEQYF
TGTGCCAGCAGCATGGGGCGGGTCTCCTACAATGAGCAGTACTTC
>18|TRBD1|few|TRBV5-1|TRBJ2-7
CASSLKSPGGDLTYEQYF
TGCGCCAGCAGCCTTAAATCCCCAGGGGGCGACCTGACCTACGAGCAGTACTTC
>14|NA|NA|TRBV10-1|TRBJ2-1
CASSIGALDNEQFF
TGCGCCAGCAGTATCGGGGCCCTTGACAATGAGCAGTTCTTC
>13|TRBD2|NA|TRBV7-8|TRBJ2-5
CASNAGGRETQYF
TGTGCCAGCAATGCGGGGGGGAGAGAGACCCAGTACTTC
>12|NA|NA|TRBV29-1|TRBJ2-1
CSVSTPGDEQFF
TGCAGCGTTTCTACCCCGGGGGATGAGCAGTTCTTC
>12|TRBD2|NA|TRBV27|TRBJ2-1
CASNRGSDEQFF
TGTGCCAGCAATCGCGGGAGCGATGAGCAGTTCTTC
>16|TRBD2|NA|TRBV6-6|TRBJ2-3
CASSSGLADVTDTQYF
TGTGCCAGCAGTTCGGGACTAGCGGATGTCACAGATACGCAGTATTTT
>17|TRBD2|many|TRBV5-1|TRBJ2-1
CASIGQALAGGFNEQFF
TGCGCCAGCATCGGACAGGCTCTAGCGGGAGGGTTCAATGAGCAGTTCTTC
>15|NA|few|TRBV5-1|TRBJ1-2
CASSFGSGENYGYTF
TGCGCCAGCAGCTTTGGGTCAGGGGAGAACTATGGCTACACCTTC
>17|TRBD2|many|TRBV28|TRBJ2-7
CASSLGASGIRTYEQYF
TGTGCCAGCAGCCTGGGAGCTAGCGGGATTCGGACCTACGAGCAGTACTTC
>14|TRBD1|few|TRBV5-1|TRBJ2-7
CASSYGDRGYEQYF
TGCGCCAGCAGTTATGGGGACAGGGGATACGAGCAGTACTTC
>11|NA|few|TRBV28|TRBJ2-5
CASKEEETQYF
TGTGCCAGCAAGGAAGAAGAGACCCAGTACTTC
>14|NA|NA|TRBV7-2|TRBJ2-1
CASSPRLADNEQFF
TGTGCCAGCAGCCCCCGGTTAGCGGACAATGAGCAGTTCTTC
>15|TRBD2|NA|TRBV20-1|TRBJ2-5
CSVRESGRACETQYF
TGCAGTGTTAGAGAGAGCGGGAGGGCCTGTGAGACCCAGTACTTC
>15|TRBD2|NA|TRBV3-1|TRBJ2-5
CASSKGVGREETQYF
TGTGCCAGCAGCAAAGGTGTCGGGAGGGAAGAGACCCAGTACTTC
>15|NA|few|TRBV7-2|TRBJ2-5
CASSLYRRERETQYF
TGTGCCAGTAGCTTATATAGGAGGGAGCGAGAGACCCAGTACTTC
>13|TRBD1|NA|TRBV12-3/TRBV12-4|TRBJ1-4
CASSTTTGEKLFF
TGTGCCAGCAGCACAACGACAGGGGAAAAACTGTTTTTT
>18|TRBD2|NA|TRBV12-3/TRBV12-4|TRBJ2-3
CASSLGLAGVGGTDTQYF
TGTGCCAGCAGTTTAGGGTTAGCGGGGGTGGGGGGCACAGATACGCAGTATTTT
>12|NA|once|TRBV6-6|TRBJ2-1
CASSCSAGEQFF
TGTGCCAGCAGTTGCTCAGCCGGAGAGCAGTTCTTC
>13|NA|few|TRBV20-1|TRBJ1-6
CSAVGRHNSPLHF
TGCAGTGCAGTAGGGCGCCATAATTCACCCCTCCACTTT
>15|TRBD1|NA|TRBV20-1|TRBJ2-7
CSARNAGTGPDEQYF
TGCAGTGCTAGAAATGCTGGGACAGGCCCCGACGAGCAGTACTTC
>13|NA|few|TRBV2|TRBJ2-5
CASTTGLQETQYF
TGTGCCAGCACCACAGGGCTTCAAGAGACCCAGTACTTC
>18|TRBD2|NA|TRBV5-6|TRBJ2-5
CASSLVSSGRGARETQYF
TGTGCCAGCAGCTTGGTTTCTAGCGGGAGAGGTGCGCGAGAGACCCAGTACTTC
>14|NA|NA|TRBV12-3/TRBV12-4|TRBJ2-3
CASSSAAGTDTQYF
TGTGCCAGCAGTTCAGCAGCGGGCACAGATACGCAGTATTTT
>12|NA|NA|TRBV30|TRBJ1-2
CACPRGDYGYTF
TGTGCCTGCCCGAGAGGGGACTATGGCTACACCTTC
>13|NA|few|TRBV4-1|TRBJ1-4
CASSMGVREELFF
TGCGCCAGCAGCATGGGTGTTAGGGAAGAACTGTTTTTT
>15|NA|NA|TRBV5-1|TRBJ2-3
CASSLEPSSTGTQYF
TGCGCCAGCAGCCTAGAACCCTCTAGCACAGGTACGCAGTATTTT
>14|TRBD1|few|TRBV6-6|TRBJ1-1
CASSYTGTATEAFF
TGTGCCAGCAGTTACACCGGGACAGCCACTGAAGCTTTCTTT
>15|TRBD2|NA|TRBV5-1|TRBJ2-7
CASGIAGGYYNEQYF
TGCGCCAGCGGTATAGCGGGAGGCTATTACAATGAGCAGTACTTC
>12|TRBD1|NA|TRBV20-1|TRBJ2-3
CSLRGPADTQYF
TGCAGCCTCAGGGGGCCGGCAGATACGCAGTATTTT
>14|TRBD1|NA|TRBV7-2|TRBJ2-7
CASSRPGQNNEQYF
TGTGCCAGCAGCCGGCCGGGACAGAACAATGAGCAGTACTTC
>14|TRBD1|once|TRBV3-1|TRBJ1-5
CASSHNRGLKPQHF
TGTGCCAGCAGCCACAACAGGGGGCTGAAGCCCCAGCATTTT